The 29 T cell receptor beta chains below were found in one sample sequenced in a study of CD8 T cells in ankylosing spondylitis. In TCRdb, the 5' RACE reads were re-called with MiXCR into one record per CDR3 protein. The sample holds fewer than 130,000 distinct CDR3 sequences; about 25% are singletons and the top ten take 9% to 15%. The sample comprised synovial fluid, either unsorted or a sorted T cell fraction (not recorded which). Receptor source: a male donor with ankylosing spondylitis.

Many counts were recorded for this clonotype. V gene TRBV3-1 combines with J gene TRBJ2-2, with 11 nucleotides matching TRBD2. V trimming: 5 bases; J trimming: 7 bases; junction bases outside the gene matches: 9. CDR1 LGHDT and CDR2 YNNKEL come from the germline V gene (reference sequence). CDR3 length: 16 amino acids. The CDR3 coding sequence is TGTGCCAGCAGCGTCCTAGCGGGAGGCTTCGGCGGGGAGCTGTTTTTT. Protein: CASSVLAGGFGGELFF.

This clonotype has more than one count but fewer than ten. Here the CDR3 DNA reads TGTGCCTGGAGGCCGCCAGGATGGAACGAGCAGTACTTC. This codes for CAWRPPGWNEQYF. The chain joins TRBV30 to TRBJ2-7, with D uncertain. Trimming removed 3 bases at V and 5 bases at J, with 14 bases between. This CDR3 is built from 13 residues. The germline gives CDR1 GTSNPN, CDR2 SVGIG (reference sequence). The full variable domain, completed using reference TRBV30 and TRBJ2-7, is SQTIHQWPATLVQPVGSPLSLECTVEGTSNPNLYWYRQAAGRGLQLLFYSVGIGQISSEVPQNLSASRPQDRQFILSSKKLLLSDSGFYLCAWRPPGWNEQYFGPGTRLTVT.

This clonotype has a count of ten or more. CDR3 residues: CSARDGRYYGYTF. CDR3 bases: TGCAGTGCTAGAGATGGACGTTACTATGGCTACACCTTC. The chain uses TRBV20-1 and TRBJ1-2; D not certain. Deletions cut 0 bases from V and 3 bases from J, with 8 bases between. The CDR3 has 13 amino acids. Germline loops: CDR1 DFQATT, CDR2 SNEGSKA (reference sequence).

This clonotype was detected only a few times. Written as DNA, the CDR3 is TGTGCCAGCAGCTTAAGCTTAGCGGGACCGACAGATACGCAGTATTTT. It yields the protein CASSLSLAGPTDTQYF. The V and J genes are TRBV11-2 and TRBJ2-3, with 8 bases matching TRBD2. The length of the CDR3 is 16 residues. Trimming cost V 2 bases and J 3 bases; bases outside gene matches: 7. CDR1 is SGHAT and CDR2 is FQNNGV in the germline V gene.

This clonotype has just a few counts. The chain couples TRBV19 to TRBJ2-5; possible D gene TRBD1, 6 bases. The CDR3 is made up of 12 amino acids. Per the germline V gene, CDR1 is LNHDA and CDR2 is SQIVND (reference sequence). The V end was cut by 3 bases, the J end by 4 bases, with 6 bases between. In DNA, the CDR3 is TGTGCCAGTAGTATCAGGGGAGAGACCCAGTACTTC. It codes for CASSIRGETQYF.

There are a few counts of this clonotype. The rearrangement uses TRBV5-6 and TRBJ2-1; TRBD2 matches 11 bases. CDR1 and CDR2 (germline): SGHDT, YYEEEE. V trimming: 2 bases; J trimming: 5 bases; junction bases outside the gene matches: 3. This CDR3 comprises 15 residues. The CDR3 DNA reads TGTGCCAGCAGCTTTAGACTAGCGGGAAACAATGAGCAGTTCTTC. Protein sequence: CASSFRLAGNNEQFF.

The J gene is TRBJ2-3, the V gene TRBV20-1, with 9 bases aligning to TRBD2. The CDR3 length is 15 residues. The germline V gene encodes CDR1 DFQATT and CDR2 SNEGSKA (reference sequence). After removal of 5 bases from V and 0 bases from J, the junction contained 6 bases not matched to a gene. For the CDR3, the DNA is TGCAGTGCTCCCCCCAGCGGGAGGAGCACAGATACGCAGTATTTT. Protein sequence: CSAPPSGRSTDTQYF.

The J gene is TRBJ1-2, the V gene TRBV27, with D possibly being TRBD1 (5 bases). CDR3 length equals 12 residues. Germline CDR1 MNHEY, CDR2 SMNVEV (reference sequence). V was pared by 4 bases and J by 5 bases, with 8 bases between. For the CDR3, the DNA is TGTGCCAGCAGTTCGGCAGGGTATGGCTACACCTTC. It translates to CASSSAGYGYTF.

The CDR3 loop reads CASSPLLQGANTGELFF. The CDR3 DNA is TGTGCCAGCAGCCCACTCTTACAGGGGGCGAACACCGGGGAGCTGTTTTTT. V gene TRBV3-1 combines with J gene TRBJ2-2; the match to TRBD1 covers 8 bases. Germline trimming cut 4 bases from V and 0 bases from J; bases unmatched to any gene: 7. The CDR3 spans 17 residues. CDR1 is LGHDT and CDR2 is YNNKEL in the germline V gene (reference sequence). The entire variable domain, with the rest obtained from reference TRBV3-1 and TRBJ2-2, is as follows: DTAVSQTPKYLVTQMGNDKSIKCEQNLGHDTMYWYKQDSKKFLKIMFSYNNKELIINETVPNRFSPKSPDKAHLNLHINSLELGDSAVYFCASSPLLQGANTGELFFGEGSRLTVL.

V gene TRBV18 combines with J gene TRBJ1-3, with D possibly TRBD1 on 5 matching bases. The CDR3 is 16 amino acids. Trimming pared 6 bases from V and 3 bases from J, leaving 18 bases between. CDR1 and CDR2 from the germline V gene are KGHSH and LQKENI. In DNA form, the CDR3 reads TGTGCCAGCTCGCCAGAAGGACACGACCTTGGAAACACCATATATTTT. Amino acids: CASSPEGHDLGNTIYF.

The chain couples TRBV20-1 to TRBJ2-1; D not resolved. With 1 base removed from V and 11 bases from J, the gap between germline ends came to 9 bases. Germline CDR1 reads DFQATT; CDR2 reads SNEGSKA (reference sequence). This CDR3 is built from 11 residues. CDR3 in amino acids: CSARVNSKQFF. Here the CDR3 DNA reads TGCAGTGCTAGAGTTAACAGCAAGCAGTTCTTC.

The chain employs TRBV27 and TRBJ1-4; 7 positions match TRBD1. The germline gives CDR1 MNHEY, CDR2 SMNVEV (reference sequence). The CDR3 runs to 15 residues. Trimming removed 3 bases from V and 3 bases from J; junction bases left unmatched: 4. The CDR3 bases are TGTGCCAGCAGTTTGGAGGGGGCGGCTAATGAAAAACTGTTTTTT. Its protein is CASSLEGAANEKLFF.

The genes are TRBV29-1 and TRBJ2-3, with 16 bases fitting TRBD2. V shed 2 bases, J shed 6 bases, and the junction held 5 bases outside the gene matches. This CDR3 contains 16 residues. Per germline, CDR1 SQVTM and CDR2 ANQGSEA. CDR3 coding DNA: TGCAGCGTTGAACCGGGACTAGCGGGAGGGCCCGATACGCAGTATTTT. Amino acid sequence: CSVEPGLAGGPDTQYF.

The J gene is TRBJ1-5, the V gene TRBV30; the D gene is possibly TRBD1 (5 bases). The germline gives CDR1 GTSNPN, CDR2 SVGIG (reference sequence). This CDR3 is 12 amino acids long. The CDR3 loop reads CAWGLPRRPQHF. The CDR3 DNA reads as TGTGCTTGGGGCTTACCTCGGCGCCCCCAGCATTTT.

The CDR3 sequence: CASSALGKHYEQYF. In DNA form, the CDR3 reads TGTGCCAGCAGCGCCTTGGGGAAACACTACGAGCAGTACTTC. V and J are TRBV7-9 and TRBJ2-7; the D is unclear. The V end lost 5 bases, the J end lost 3 bases, and 14 bases lay between the germline ends. Germline V gene data show CDR1 as SEHNR and CDR2 as FQNEAQ (reference sequence). This CDR3 spans 14 amino acids.

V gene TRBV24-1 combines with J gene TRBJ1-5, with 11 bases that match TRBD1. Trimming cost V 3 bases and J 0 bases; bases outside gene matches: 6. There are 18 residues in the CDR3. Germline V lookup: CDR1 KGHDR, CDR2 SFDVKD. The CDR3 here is CATSDRTGGAGSNQPQHF. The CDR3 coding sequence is TGTGCCACCAGTGATCGGACAGGGGGCGCGGGTAGCAATCAGCCCCAGCATTTT.

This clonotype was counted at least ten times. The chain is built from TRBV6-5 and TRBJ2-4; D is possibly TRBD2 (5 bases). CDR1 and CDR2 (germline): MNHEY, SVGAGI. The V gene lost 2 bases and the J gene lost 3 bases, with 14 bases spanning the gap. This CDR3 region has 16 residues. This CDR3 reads CASSYQGSMGKNIQYF. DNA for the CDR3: TGTGCCAGCAGTTACCAAGGGAGTATGGGCAAAAACATTCAGTACTTC.

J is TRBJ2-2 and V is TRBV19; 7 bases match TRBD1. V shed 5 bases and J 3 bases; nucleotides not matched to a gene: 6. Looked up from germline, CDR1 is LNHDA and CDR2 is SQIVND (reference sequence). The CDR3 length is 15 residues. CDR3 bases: TGTGCCAGTAGTCCCGGACAGGCCGACACCGGGGAGCTGTTTTTT. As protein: CASSPGQADTGELFF.

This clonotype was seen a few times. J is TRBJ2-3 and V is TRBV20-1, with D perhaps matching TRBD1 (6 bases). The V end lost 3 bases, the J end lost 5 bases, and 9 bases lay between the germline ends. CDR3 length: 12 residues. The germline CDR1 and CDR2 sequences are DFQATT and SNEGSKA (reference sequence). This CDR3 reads CSARGHLDTQYF. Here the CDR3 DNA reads TGCAGTGCTAGGGGACATCTAGATACGCAGTATTTT.

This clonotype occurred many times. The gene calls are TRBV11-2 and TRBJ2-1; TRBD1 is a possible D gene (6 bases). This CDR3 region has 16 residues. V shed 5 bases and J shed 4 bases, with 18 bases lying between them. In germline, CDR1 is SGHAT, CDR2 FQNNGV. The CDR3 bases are TGTGCCAGCAGCCCAGGGGCGGGTGGGGAATACAATGAGCAGTTCTTC. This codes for CASSPGAGGEYNEQFF.

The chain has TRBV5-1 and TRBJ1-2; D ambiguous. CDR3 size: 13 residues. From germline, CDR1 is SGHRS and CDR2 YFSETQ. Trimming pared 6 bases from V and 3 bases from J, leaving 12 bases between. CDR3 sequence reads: CASTAGGDYGYTF. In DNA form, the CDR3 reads TGCGCCAGCACCGCGGGAGGTGACTATGGCTACACCTTC.

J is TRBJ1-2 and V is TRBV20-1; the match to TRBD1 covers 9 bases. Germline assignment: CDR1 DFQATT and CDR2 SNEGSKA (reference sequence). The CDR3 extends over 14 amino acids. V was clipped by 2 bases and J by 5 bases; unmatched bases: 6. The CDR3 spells CSARKDRGFYGYTF. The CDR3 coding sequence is TGCAGTGCTAGAAAGGACAGGGGCTTTTATGGCTACACCTTC.

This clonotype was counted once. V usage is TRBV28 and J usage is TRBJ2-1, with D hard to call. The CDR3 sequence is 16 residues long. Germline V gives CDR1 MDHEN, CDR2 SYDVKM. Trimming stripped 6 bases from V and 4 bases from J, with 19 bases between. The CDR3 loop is CASSPDGETQYNEQFF. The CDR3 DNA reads TGTGCCAGCAGCCCGGACGGCGAGACACAATACAATGAGCAGTTCTTC. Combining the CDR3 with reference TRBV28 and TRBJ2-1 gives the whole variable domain DVKVTQSSRYLVKRTGEKVFLECVQDMDHENMFWYRQDPGLGLRLIYFSYDVKMKEKGDIPEGYSVSREKKERFSLILESASTNQTSMYLCASSPDGETQYNEQFFGPGTRLTVL.

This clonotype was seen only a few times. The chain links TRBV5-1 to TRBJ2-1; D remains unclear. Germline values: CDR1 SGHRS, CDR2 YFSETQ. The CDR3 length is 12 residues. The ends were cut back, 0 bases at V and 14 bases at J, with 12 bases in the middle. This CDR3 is CASSLDGKLEFF. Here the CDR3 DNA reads TGCGCCAGCAGCTTGGATGGAAAGTTGGAGTTCTTC.

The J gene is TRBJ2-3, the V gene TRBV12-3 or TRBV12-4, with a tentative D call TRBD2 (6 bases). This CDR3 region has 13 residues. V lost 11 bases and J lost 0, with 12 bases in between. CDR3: CACAGTSTDTQYF. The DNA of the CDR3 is TGTGCCTGTGCGGGAACTAGCACAGATACGCAGTATTTT.

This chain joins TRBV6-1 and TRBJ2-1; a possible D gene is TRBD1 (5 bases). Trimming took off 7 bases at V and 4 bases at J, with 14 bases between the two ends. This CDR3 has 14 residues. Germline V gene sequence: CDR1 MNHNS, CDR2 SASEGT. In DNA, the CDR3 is TGTGCCAGCAAACCACGCAGGGCGTACAATGAGCAGTTCTTC. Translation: CASKPRRAYNEQFF.

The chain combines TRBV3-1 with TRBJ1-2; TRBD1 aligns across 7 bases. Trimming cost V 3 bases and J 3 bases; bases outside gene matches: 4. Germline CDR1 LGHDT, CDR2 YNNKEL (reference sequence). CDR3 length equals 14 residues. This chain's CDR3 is CASSQIDRDYGYTF. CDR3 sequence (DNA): TGTGCCAGCAGCCAGATCGACAGGGACTATGGCTACACCTTC. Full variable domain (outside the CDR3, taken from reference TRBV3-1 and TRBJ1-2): DTAVSQTPKYLVTQMGNDKSIKCEQNLGHDTMYWYKQDSKKFLKIMFSYNNKELIINETVPNRFSPKSPDKAHLNLHINSLELGDSAVYFCASSQIDRDYGYTFGSGTRLTVV.

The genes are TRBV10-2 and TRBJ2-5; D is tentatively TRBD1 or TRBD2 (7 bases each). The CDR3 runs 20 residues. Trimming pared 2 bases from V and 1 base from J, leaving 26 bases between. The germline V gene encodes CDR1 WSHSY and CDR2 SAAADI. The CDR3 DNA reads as TGCGCCAGCAGTGAGCGTTTTGGCGAGGGGGCTAGCGGAGCCCAAGAGACCCAGTACTTC. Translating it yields CASSERFGEGASGAQETQYF.

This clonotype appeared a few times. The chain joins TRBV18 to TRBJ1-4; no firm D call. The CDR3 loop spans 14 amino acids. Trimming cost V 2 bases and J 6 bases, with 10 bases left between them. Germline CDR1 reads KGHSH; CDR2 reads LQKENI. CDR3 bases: TGTGCCAGCTCACCAAGGCGTTTGGATGAAAAACTGTTTTTT. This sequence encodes CASSPRRLDEKLFF.